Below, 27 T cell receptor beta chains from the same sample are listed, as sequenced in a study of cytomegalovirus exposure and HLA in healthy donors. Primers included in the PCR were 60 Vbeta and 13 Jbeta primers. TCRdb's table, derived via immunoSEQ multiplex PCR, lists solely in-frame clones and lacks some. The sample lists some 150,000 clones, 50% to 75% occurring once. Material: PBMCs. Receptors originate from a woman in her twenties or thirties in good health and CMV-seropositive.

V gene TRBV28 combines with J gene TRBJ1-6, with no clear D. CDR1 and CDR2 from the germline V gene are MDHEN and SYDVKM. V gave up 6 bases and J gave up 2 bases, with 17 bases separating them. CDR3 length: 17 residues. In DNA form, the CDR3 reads TGTGCCAGCAGCTATAACTGGGCAATCACCTATAATTCACCCCTCCACTTT. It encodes CASSYNWAITYNSPLHF.

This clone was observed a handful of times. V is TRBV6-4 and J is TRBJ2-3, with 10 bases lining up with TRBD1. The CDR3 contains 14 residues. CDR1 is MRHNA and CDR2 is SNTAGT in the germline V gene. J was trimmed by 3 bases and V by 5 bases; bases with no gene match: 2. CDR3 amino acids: CASSRDRGTDTQYF. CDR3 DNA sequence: TGTGCCAGCAGTAGGGACAGGGGAACAGATACGCAGTATTTT.

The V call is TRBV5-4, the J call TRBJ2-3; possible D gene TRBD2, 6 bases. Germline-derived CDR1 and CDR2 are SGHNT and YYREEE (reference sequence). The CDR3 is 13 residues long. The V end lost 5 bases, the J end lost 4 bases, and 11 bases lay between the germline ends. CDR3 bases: TGTGCCAGCAGGCGGGATTATTCAGATACGCAGTATTTT. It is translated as CASRRDYSDTQYF.

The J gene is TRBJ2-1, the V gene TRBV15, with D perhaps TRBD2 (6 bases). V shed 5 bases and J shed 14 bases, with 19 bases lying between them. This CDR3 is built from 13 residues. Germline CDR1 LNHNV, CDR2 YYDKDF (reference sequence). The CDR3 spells CATSRRQEGEEFF. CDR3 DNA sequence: TGTGCCACCAGCCGACGGCAGGAGGGAGAGGAGTTCTTC. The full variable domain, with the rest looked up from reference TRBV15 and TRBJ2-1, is DAMVIQNPRYQVTQFGKPVTLSCSQTLNHNVMYWYQQKSSQAPKLLFHYYDKDFNNEADTPDNFQSRRPNTSFCFLDIRSPGLGDTAMYLCATSRRQEGEEFFGPGTRLTVL.

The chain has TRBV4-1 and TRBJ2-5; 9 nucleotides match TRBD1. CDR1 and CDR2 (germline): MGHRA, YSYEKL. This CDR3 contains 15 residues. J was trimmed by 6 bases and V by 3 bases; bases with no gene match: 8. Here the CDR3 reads CASSQTGQGGKTQYF. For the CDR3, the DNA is TGCGCCAGCAGCCAGACGGGACAGGGCGGGAAGACCCAGTACTTC.

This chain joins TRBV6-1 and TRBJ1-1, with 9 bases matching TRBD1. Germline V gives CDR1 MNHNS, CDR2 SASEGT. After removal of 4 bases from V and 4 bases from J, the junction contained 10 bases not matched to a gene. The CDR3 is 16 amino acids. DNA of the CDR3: TGTGCCAGCAGTGCAACAGGGGGCGGGTCGGGCACTGAAGCTTTCTTT. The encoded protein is CASSATGGGSGTEAFF.

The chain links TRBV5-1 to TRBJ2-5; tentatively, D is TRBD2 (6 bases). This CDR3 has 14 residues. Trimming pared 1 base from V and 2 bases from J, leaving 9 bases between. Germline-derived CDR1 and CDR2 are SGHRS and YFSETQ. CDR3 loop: CASSLNRGQETQYF. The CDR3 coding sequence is TGCGCCAGCAGCTTGAACCGGGGGCAAGAGACCCAGTACTTC.

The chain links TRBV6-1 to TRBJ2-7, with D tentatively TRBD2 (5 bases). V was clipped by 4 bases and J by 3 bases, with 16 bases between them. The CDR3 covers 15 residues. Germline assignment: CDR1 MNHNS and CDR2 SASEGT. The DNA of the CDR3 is TGTGCCAGCAGTGTAGCCCGCCTCGGGGTCTACGAGCAGTACTTC. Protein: CASSVARLGVYEQYF.

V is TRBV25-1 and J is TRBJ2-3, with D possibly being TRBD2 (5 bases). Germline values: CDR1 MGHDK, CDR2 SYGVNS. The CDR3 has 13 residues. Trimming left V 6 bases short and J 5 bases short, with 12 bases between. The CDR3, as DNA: TGTGCCAGCAGCCTAGCTTTAGTAGATACGCAGTATTTT. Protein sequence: CASSLALVDTQYF. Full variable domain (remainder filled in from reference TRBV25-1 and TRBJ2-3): EADIYQTPRYLVIGTGKKITLECSQTMGHDKMYWYQQDPGMELHLIHYSYGVNSTEKGDLSSESTVSRIRTEHFPLTLESARPSHTSQYLCASSLALVDTQYFGPGTRLTVL.

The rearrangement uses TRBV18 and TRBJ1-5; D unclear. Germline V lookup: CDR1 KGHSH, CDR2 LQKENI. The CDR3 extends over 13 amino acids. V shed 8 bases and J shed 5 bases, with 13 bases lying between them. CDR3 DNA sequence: TGTGCCAGCCAACCGTCGGAGGATCAGCCCCAGCATTTT. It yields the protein CASQPSEDQPQHF.

The chain's CDR3 is CAWNPWGEPNQPQHF. DNA for the CDR3: TGTGCCTGGAACCCTTGGGGGGAACCTAATCAGCCCCAGCATTTT. The chain recombines TRBV30 with TRBJ1-5, with a weak D call TRBD1 (5 bases). The CDR3 runs to 15 residues. In germline, CDR1 is GTSNPN, CDR2 SVGIG (reference sequence). Trimming removed 4 bases from V and 4 bases from J, with 17 bases in between.

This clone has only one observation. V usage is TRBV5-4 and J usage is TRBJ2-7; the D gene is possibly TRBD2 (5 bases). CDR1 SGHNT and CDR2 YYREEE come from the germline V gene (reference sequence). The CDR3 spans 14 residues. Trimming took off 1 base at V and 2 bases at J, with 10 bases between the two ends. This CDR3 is CASSLWVSAYEQYF. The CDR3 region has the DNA TGTGCCAGCAGCTTGTGGGTTAGCGCCTACGAGCAGTACTTC.

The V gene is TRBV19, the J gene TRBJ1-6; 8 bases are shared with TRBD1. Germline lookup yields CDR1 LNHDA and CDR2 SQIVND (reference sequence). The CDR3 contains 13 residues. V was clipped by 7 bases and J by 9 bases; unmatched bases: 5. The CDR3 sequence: CASNRRGLSPLHF. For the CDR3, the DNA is TGTGCCAGTAACCGCAGGGGGCTTTCACCCCTCCACTTT.

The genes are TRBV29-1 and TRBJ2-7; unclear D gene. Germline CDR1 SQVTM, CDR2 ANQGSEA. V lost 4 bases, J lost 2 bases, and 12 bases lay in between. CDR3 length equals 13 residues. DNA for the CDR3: TGCAGCGTTGCGTATCCCCTTACCTACGAGCAGTACTTC. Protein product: CSVAYPLTYEQYF.

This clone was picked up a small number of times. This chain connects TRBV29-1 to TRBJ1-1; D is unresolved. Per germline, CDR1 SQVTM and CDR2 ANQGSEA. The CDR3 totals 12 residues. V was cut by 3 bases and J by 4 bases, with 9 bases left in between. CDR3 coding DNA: TGCAGCGTTGAGGGGAGTAGCACTGAAGCTTTCTTT. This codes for CSVEGSSTEAFF.

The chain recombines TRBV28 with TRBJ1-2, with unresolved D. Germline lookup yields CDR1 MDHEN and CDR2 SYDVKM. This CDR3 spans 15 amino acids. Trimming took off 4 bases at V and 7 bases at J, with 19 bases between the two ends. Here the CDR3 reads CASSSPRSAGFGYTF. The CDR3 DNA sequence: TGTGCCAGCAGTTCCCCTCGCTCAGCGGGCTTTGGCTACACCTTC.

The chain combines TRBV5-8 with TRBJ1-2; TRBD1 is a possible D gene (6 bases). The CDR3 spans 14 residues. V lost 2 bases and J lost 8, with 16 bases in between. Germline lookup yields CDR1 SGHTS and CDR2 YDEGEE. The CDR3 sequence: CASSFWTVWEGYTF. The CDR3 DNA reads TGTGCCAGCAGCTTCTGGACAGTGTGGGAGGGCTACACCTTC.

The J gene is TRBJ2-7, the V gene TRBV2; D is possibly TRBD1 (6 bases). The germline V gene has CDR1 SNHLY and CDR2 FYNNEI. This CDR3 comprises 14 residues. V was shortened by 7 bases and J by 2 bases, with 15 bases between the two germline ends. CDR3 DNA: TGTGCCAGCACCCTACAGGGATCAGCCTACGAGCAGTACTTC. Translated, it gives CASTLQGSAYEQYF.

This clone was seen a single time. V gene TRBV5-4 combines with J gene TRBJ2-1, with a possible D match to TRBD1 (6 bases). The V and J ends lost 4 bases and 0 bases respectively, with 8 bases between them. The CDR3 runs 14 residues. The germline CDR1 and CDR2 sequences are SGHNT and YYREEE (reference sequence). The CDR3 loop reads CASSPDSSYNEQFF. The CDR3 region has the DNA TGTGCCAGCAGCCCGGACAGCTCCTACAATGAGCAGTTCTTC.

CDR3 nucleotides: TGTGCCAGCAGATGGGGTCTCCCGGGACAGGGGGCTGTGGATGGCTACACCTTC. Translated: CASRWGLPGQGAVDGYTF. The V gene is TRBV5-6, the J gene TRBJ1-2, with TRBD1 identical over 12 bases. The length of the CDR3 is 18 residues. Germline V gives CDR1 SGHDT, CDR2 YYEEEE. V gave up 5 bases and J gave up 6 bases; unmatched junction bases: 17.

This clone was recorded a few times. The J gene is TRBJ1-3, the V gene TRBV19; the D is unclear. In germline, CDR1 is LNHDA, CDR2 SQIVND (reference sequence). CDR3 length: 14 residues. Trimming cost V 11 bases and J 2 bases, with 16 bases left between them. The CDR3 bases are TGTGCCTCCAATACTGGGCAGGCTGGAAACACCATATATTTT. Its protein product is CASNTGQAGNTIYF.

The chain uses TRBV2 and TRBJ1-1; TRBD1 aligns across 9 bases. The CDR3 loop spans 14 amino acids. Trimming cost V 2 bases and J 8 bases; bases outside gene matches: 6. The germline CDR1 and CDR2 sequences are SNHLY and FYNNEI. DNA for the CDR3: TGTGCCAGCAGTGAATTCGTCGGGACAGGGGAAGCTTTCTTT. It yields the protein CASSEFVGTGEAFF.

CDR3 nucleotides: TGTGCCAGCAGCCAAGATGGACTAGCTCGGTCGTACTTC. Amino acid sequence: CASSQDGLARSYF. This chain uses TRBV4-2 with TRBJ2-5; TRBD2 matches at 8 bases. The CDR3 spans 13 residues. CDR1 and CDR2 (germline): LGHNA, YNFKEQ. J gave up 13 bases and V 0 bases, and 7 bases lay outside the gene matches.

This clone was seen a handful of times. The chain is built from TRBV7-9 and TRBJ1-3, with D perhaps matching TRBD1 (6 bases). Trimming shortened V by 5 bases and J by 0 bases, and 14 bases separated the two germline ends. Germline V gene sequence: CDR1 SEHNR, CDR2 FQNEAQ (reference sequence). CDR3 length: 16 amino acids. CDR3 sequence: CASSPKGVSSGNTIYF. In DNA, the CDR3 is TGTGCCAGCAGCCCGAAGGGGGTTAGCTCTGGAAACACCATATATTTT.

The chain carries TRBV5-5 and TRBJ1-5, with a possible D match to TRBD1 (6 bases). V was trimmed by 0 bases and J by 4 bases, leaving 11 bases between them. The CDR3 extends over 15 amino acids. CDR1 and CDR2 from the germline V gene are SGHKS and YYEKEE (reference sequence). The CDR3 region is CASSLEGTKNQPQHF. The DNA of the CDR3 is TGTGCCAGCAGCTTGGAGGGGACAAAGAATCAGCCCCAGCATTTT. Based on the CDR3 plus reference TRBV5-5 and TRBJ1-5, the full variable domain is DAGVTQSPTHLIKTRGQQVTLRCSPISGHKSVSWYQQVLGQGPQFIFQYYEKEERGRGNFPDRFSARQFPNYSSELNVNALLLGDSALYLCASSLEGTKNQPQHFGDGTRLSIL.

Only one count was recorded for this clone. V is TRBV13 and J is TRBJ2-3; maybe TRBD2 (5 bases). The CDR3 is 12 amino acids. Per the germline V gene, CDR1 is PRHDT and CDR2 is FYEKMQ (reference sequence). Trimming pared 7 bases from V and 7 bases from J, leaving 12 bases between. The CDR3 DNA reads TGTGCCAGCAAACGGGAAGGGAATACGCAGTATTTT. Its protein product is CASKREGNTQYF.

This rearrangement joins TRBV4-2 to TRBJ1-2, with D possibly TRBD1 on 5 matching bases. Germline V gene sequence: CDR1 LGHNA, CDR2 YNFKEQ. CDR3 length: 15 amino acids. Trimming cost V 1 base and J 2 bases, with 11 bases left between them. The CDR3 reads CASSQVFRTNYGYTF. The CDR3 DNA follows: TGTGCCAGCAGCCAAGTTTTCCGGACAAACTATGGCTACACCTTC.